This T cell receptor beta chain was observed in a study of metastatic and nonmetastatic thyroid tumors. About the study: The comparison covered peripheral blood and tumor or nodule tissue in malignant and benign thyroid patients.

Patients were all untreated before their thyroid surgery. For this clone: The target antigen is unknown. Compared with germline, one end of the junction differs, possibly owing to a read error.

This CDR3 has 14 residues. Germline CDR1 is SGDLS and CDR2 is YYNGEE. In the authors' workflow: Between-group CDR3 differences, defined by clinicopathological status, yielded a distant-metastasis classifier for papillary thyroid cancer. TCRdb re-processed the PCR reads through MiXCR. What appears here as the V and J calls and clone size reflects TCRdb's work, not the paper's. The sample has 6,000 or so clones; around 31% are singletons. Study-level points and caveats: As reported, TCR beta diversity in blood and tumor was significantly higher in malignant thyroid tumors than in benign nodules.

Sample: adjacent normal tissue. This TCR came from a male donor with papillary thyroid cancer or a benign thyroid nodule (not recorded which). Some clones in this sample may be carry-over from other donors' samples. The genes are TRBV9 and TRBJ2-7, with 7 positions matching TRBD1. The CDR3 sequence: CASSSRDRGGEQYF. For the CDR3, the DNA is TGTGCTAGCAGCAGCCGGGACAGAGGAGGCGAGCAGTACTTC.